This is a list of T cell receptor beta chains from one sample in a study of shared clonotypes between healthy human individuals. TCRdb's table, derived via immunoSEQ multiplex PCR, lists solely in-frame clones and lacks some. Of 800,000 or so clones in the sample, about 96% are singletons; the top ten hold approximately 0.2%. Sequencing used naive CD8+ T cells sorted from blood. The receptors were sampled from a man aged 25 to 40 in good health. Each CDR3 is given with its conserved first and last residue. A D gene is named only where the DNA matches it firmly. Clone size appears in some rows only: once, few, many, or a class for an expanded clone.

j_call | v_call | clone_size | d_call | cdr3_nt | cdr3_aa
TRBJ2-7 | TRBV5-6 | . | TRBD2 | TGTGCCAGCAGCGGCGGGACTAGCGGGAAGGTCTACGAGCAGTACTTC | CASSGGTSGKVYEQYF
TRBJ2-1 | TRBV7-9 | once | . | TGTGCCAGCAGCCCAAGGGTTGAGGAGGGTATCGCGGGCTACAATGAGCAGTTCTTC | CASSPRVEEGIAGYNEQFF
TRBJ2-7 | TRBV28 | . | . | TGTGCCAGCAGTTTACAGGGCGCTGATTACGACGAGCAGTACTTC | CASSLQGADYDEQYF
TRBJ1-5 | TRBV4-3 | . | . | TGCGCCAGCAGCCAAGGACGAAACCGGGACAACAATCAGCCCCAGCATTTT | CASSQGRNRDNNQPQHF
TRBJ2-7 | TRBV7-9 | . | TRBD2 | TGTGCCAGCAGCTCCGCGCTAGCGGGAGTCAGGACCTACGAGCAGTACTTC | CASSSALAGVRTYEQYF
TRBJ1-2 | TRBV6-4 | . | . | TGTGCCAGCAGTGACGGGGGGAATGGCTACACCTTC | CASSDGGNGYTF
TRBJ1-2 | TRBV6-1 | . | . | TGTGCCAGCAGTGATACCCAGCTAAGCTATGGCTACACCTTC | CASSDTQLSYGYTF
TRBJ2-7 | TRBV7-8 | . | TRBD1 | TGTGCCAGCAGCAAAACGAGACAGGGAGCCTACGAGCAGTACTTC | CASSKTRQGAYEQYF
TRBJ1-1 | TRBV19 | . | TRBD1 | TGTGCCAGTAGTCCGGACAGGGGGGATACTGAAGCTTTCTTT | CASSPDRGDTEAFF
TRBJ2-4 | TRBV7-2 | . | . | TGTGCCAGCAGCTCCAATACAGGCACGAACATTCAGTACTTC | CASSSNTGTNIQYF
TRBJ2-5 | TRBV5-1 | . | . | TGCGCCAGCAGCCCGGAGGGGGCCCAAGAGACCCAGTACTTC | CASSPEGAQETQYF
TRBJ2-7 | TRBV27 | once | . | TGTGCCAGCAGAAGTGGGCACCTTGGGTACGAGCAGTACTTC | CASRSGHLGYEQYF
TRBJ2-1 | TRBV9 | . | TRBD2 | TGTGCCAGCAGCGCGACTAGCGGGAGTAATGAGCAGTTCTTC | CASSATSGSNEQFF
TRBJ2-7 | TRBV14 | . | . | TGTGCCAGCAGCCAGCAGGGGTTAACCTACGAGCAGTACTTC | CASSQQGLTYEQYF
TRBJ2-1 | TRBV27 | . | TRBD2 | TGTGCCAGCAGTCATAGCGGGAGGGCGCAGTTCTTC | CASSHSGRAQFF
TRBJ1-5 | TRBV6-5 | . | . | TGTGCCAGCAGTTCCGAGGCCCCACGCAATCAGCCCCAGCATTTT | CASSSEAPRNQPQHF
TRBJ1-1 | TRBV14 | . | . | TGTGCCAGCAGCCAAATTGACTTGAACACTGAAGCTTTCTTT | CASSQIDLNTEAFF
TRBJ2-1 | TRBV7-9 | . | TRBD2 | TGTGCCAGCAGCTCCCTGACTAGCGGGAGGGCAGATGAGCAGTTCTTC | CASSSLTSGRADEQFF
TRBJ1-5 | TRBV6-1 | once | . | TGTGCCAGCAGTTTACAGCTATGGTTCAATCAGCCCCAGCATTTT | CASSLQLWFNQPQHF
TRBJ2-1 | TRBV6-6 | . | . | TGTGCCAGCAGTTACTCCGGGCCCGGTTGGGGCAATGAGCAGTTCTTC | CASSYSGPGWGNEQFF
TRBJ2-6 | TRBV27 | . | TRBD1 | TGTGCCAGCAGTCTCACGCGCCCGACAGGGTACGGGGCCAACGTCCTGACTTTC | CASSLTRPTGYGANVLTF
TRBJ2-7 | TRBV4-3 | . | TRBD1 | TGCGCCAGCAGCCCGACTCAAATGGACAGGGGAAGGACCTACGAGCAGTACTTC | CASSPTQMDRGRTYEQYF
TRBJ2-7 | TRBV6-6 | once | . | TGTGCCAGCAAAAGGTGGGGCACCACCTCCTACGAGCAGTACTTC | CASKRWGTTSYEQYF
TRBJ1-2 | TRBV6-5 | . | . | TGTGCCAGCAGCTGGGAAACCACAGGTTCCTATGGCTACACCTTC | CASSWETTGSYGYTF
TRBJ1-2 | TRBV5-1 | . | TRBD1 | TGCGCCAGCAGCTTGAGGGGGCGCGACTATGGCTACACCTTC | CASSLRGRDYGYTF
TRBJ2-2 | TRBV5-5 | . | . | TGTGCCAGCAGCTTGTTCGGGGGACACGGGAACACCGGGGAGCTGTTTTTT | CASSLFGGHGNTGELFF
TRBJ2-5 | TRBV29-1 | . | . | TGCAGCGTTGAAGCCGCTCACGGGGGCGGGCAGTCCCAAGAGACCCAGTACTTC | CSVEAAHGGGQSQETQYF
TRBJ2-2 | TRBV6-1 | . | TRBD2 | TGTGCCAGCGGGAGGGCCCTGGGGACCGGGGAGCTGTTTTTT | CASGRALGTGELFF
TRBJ2-1 | TRBV4-3 | once | . | TGCGCCAGCAGCCCTAAAAAGTACCCAGGGTCCGAGTGGAATGAGCAGTTCTTC | CASSPKKYPGSEWNEQFF